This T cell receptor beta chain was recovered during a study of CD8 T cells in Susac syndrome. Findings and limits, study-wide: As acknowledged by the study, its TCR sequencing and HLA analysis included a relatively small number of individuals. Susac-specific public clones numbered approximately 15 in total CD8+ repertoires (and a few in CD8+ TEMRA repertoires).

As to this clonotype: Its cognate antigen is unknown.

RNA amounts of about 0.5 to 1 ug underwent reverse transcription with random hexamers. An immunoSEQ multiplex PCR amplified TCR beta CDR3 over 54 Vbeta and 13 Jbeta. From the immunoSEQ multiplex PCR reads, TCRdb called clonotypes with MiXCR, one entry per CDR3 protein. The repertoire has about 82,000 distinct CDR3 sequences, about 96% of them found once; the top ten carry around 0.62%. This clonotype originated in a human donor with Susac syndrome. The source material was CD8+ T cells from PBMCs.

DNA for the CDR3: TGCAGTGCTAGAGTCCTAGCCCCGGTCTCCTACAATGAGCAGTTCTTC. Translating gives CSARVLAPVSYNEQFF. The rearrangement links TRBV20-1 to TRBJ2-1; possibly TRBD2 for D (5 bases). The CDR3 is 16 amino acids. Trimming left V 1 base short and J 0 bases short, with 13 bases between. The germline CDR1 and CDR2 sequences are DFQATT and SNEGSKA (reference sequence).